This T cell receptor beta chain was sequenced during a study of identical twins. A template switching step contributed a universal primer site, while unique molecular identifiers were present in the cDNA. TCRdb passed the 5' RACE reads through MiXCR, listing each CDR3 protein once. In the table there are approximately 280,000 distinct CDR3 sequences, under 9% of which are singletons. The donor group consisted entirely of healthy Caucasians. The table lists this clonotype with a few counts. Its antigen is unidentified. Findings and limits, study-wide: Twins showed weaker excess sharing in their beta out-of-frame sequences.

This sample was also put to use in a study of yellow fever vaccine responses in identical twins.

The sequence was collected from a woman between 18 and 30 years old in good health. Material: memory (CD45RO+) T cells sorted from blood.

CDR3 residues: CSARSVVGGDNEQFF. The CDR3 nucleotides are TGCAGTGCTAGATCGGTAGTGGGTGGAGACAATGAGCAGTTCTTC. The genes are TRBV20-1 and TRBJ2-1, with no clear D. Germline V gene sequence: CDR1 DFQATT, CDR2 SNEGSKA (reference sequence). The CDR3 totals 15 residues. Trimming took off 2 bases at V and 5 bases at J, with 16 bases between the two ends.